This T cell receptor (beta chain) was profiled in a study of T cell responses to AZD1222 COVID-19 vaccine. Trimming removed 0 bases from V and 3 bases from J; junction bases left unmatched: 5. From germline, CDR1 is SGDLS and CDR2 YYNGEE. CDR3 length: 16 amino acids. Data came from immunoSEQ multiplex PCR; TCRdb stores just in-frame clones and leaves some out. The data show 100,000 to 150,000 clones, with 75% to 95% seen just once and approximately 2.1% held by the top ten. The input for sequencing was peripheral blood, taken 28 days after the second AZD1222 dose. The chain uses TRBV9 and TRBJ2-5; 10 positions match TRBD2. The TCR was taken from an adult who received the AZD1222 COVID-19 vaccine. This CDR3 reads CASSVGGLAGEETQYF. CDR3 nucleotide sequence: TGTGCCAGCAGCGTAGGTGGTCTAGCGGGGGAAGAGACCCAGTACTTC.